Detailed here is one TCR beta chain. Its antigen is unknown. This entry belongs to a study of siplizumab effects on memory and regulatory T cells. Produced via immunoSEQ multiplex PCR; TCRdb's table is partial and in-frame only. The sample holds about 100,000 clones, about 91% seen once. Study-wide findings and caveats: It seemed that naive T cells were more diverse than memory cells and were major contributors to the alloresponse. Roughly 80-97% of proliferating clones (CD4+ or CD8+) could not be assigned a naive or memory phenotype. Siplizumab produced a significant drop in alloreactive sequences attributable to unstimulated CD4+ memory cells.

This TCR was sampled from a human donor in good health. Some clones in this sample may be carry-over from other donors' samples. The sequenced material came from CD4+ T cells sorted from blood.

The CDR3 DNA reads TGTGCCAGCACCCCCTTATCGGGAGACTATAGCAATCAGCCCCAGCATTTT. It encodes CASTPLSGDYSNQPQHF. The chain combines TRBV28 with TRBJ1-5; D is uncertain. This CDR3 spans 17 amino acids. V was pared by 7 bases and J by 0 bases, with 19 bases between. Germline CDR1 MDHEN, CDR2 SYDVKM.